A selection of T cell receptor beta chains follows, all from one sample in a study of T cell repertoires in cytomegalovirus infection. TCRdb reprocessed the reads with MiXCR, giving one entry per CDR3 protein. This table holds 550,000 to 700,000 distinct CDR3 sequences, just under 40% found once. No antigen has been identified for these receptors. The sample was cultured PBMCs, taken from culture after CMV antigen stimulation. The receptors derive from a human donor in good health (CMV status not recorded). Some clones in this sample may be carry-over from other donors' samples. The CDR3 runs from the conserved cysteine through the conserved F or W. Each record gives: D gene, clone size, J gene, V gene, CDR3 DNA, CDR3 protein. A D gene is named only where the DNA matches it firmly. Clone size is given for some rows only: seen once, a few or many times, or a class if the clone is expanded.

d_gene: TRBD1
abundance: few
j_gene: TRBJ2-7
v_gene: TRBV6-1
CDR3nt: TGTGCCAGCAGTGAATACCTAATCGGGGTGGGGACAGGAGACGAGCAGTACTTC
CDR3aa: CASSEYLIGVGTGDEQYF

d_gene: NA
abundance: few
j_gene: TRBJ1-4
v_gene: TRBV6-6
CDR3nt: TGTGCCAGCAGTTATGGTGCGTCGCGTCTGAATGAAAAACTGTTTTTT
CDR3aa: CASSYGASRLNEKLFF

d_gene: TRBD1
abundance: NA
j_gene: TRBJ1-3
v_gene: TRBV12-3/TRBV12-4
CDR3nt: TGTGCCAGCAGCCGCTGGACAGGGCTGACCCTCAACACCATATATTTT
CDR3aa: CASSRWTGLTLNTIYF

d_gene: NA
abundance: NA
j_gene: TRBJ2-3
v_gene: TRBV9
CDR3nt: TGTGCCAGCAGCCCTCGGGGGGCTTTGACAGATACGCAGTATTTT
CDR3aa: CASSPRGALTDTQYF

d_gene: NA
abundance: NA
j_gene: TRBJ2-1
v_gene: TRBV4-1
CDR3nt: TGCGCCAGCAGCCCCGTCGTGACCCATGAGCAGTTCTTC
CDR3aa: CASSPVVTHEQFF

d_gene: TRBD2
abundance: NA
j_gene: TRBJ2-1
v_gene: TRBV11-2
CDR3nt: TGTGCCAGCAGCTTCACTAGCGGGGGGGCTGGTGAGCAGTTCTTC
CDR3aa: CASSFTSGGAGEQFF

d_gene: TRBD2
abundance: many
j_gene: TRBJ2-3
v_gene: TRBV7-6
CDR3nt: TGTGCCAGCAGCTCCAGACTAGCGGGCCGCCCAGATACGCAGTATTTT
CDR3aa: CASSSRLAGRPDTQYF

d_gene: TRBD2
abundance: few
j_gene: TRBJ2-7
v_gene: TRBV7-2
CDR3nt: TGTGCCAGCAGCCCCCAACTAGCGGGGTCCTACGAGCAGTACTTC
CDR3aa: CASSPQLAGSYEQYF

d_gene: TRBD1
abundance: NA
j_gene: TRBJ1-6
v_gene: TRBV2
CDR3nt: TGTGCCAGCACTAACGGATTGGGACAGGGATATAATTCACCCCTCCACTTT
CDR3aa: CASTNGLGQGYNSPLHF

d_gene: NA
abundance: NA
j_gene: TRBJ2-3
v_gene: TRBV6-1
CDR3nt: TGTGCCAGCACCCAAGAGGGAGCAGCAGATACGCAGTATTTT
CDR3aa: CASTQEGAADTQYF

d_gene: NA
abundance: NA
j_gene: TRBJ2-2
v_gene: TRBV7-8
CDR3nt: TGTGCCAGCAGCTTACTGTCCGGGGAGCTGTTTTTT
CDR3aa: CASSLLSGELFF

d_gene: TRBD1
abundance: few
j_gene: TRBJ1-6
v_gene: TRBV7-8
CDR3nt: TGTGCCAGCAGCTTAGCGCCGGCAGGGGGCGATTCACCCCTCCACTTT
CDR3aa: CASSLAPAGGDSPLHF

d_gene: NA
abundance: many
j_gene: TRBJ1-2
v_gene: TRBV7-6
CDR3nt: TGTGCCAGCAGCTTAGCTGCCGACAGGCCTTATGGCTACACCTTC
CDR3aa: CASSLAADRPYGYTF

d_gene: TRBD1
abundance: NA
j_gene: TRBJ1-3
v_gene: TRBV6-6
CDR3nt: TGTGCCAGCAGTCCCTTGCGGACAGGGGTAGGAAACACCATATATTTT
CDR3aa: CASSPLRTGVGNTIYF

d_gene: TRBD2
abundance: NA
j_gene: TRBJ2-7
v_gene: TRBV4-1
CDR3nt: TGCGCCAGCAGCCAAGTTGCGGGAGCTCCCTACGAGCAGTACTTC
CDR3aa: CASSQVAGAPYEQYF

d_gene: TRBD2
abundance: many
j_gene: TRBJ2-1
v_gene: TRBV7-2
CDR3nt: TGTGCCAGCAGCCAGCGGGGTAGCTCCTACAATGAGCAGTTCTTC
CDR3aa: CASSQRGSSYNEQFF

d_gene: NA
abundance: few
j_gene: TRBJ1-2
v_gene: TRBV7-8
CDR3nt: TGTGCCAGCAGCTCACGGGTCGCTAACTATGGCTACACCTTC
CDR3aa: CASSSRVANYGYTF

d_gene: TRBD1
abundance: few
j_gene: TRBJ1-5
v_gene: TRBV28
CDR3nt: TGTGCCAGCAGTCCGGGACAGCTCAATCAGCCCCAGCATTTT
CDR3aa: CASSPGQLNQPQHF

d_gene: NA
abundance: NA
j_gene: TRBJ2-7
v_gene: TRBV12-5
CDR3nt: TGTGCTAGTGGTTTGGTGGGGGTCCCCGCTGAGCAGTACTTC
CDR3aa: CASGLVGVPAEQYF

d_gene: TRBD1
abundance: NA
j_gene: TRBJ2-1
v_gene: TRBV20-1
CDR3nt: TGCAGTGCTAGACCAACGGGACAGGGGGCAAGTGAGCAGTTCTTC
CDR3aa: CSARPTGQGASEQFF

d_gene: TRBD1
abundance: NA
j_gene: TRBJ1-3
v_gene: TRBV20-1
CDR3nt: TGCAGTGCTAGGAGACAGGGGACTCCTGGAAACACCATATATTTT
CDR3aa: CSARRQGTPGNTIYF

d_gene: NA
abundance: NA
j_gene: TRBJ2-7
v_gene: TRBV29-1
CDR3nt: TGCAGCGTTGAAAGGATGGACAGACAAAACTACGAGCAGTACTTC
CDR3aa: CSVERMDRQNYEQYF

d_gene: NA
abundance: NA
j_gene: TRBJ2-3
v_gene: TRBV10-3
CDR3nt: TGTGCCATCGCCACAGGTTCCACAGATACGCAGTATTTT
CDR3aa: CAIATGSTDTQYF

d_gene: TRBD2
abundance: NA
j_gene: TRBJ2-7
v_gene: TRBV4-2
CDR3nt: TGTGCCAGCACGGGGGGGGCCTCCTACGAGCAGTACTTC
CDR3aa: CASTGGASYEQYF

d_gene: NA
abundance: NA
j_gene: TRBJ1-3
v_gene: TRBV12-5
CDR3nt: TGTGCTAGTGGTTTCGTCTCTGGAAACACCATATATTTT
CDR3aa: CASGFVSGNTIYF

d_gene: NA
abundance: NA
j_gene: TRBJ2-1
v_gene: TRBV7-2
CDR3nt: TGTGCCAGCAGCTTATCGGTGGGGGAGGCCCACAATGAGCAGTTATTC
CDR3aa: CASSLSVGEAHNEQLF

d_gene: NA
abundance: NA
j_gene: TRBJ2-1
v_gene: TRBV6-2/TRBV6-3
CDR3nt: TGTGCCAGCAGCTACATACCGGAGGAGCAGTTCTTC
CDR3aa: CASSYIPEEQFF

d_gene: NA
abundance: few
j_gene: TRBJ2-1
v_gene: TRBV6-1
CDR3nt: TGTGCCAGCAGTGAAGGATTCGGGCAGCCCTACAATGAGCAGTTCTTC
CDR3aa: CASSEGFGQPYNEQFF

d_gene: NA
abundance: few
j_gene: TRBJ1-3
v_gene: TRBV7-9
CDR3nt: TGTGCCAGCAGCAATAATAGGGGAAGCGGAAACACCATATATTTT
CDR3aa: CASSNNRGSGNTIYF

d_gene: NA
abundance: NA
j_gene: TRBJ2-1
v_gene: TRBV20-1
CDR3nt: TGCAGTGCTCTGTCTCTAGCGAGCGAGCAGTTCTTC
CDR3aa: CSALSLASEQFF

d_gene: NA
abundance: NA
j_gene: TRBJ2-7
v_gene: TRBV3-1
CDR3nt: TGTGCCAGCAGCCAAGACCTAAAGGGGCATCGAGACTTC
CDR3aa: CASSQDLKGHRDF

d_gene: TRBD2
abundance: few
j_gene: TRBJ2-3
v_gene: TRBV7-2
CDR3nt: TGTGCCAGCAGCGTACTAGCGGGGTTAGCGAATACGCAGTATTTT
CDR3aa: CASSVLAGLANTQYF

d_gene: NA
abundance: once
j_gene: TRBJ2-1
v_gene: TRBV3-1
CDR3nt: TGTGCCAGCAGCTCCGGGGCTAGCACCTTCTTC
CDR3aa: CASSSGASTFF

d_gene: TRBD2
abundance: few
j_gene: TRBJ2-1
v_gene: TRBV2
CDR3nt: TGTGCCAGCAAGCGGGAGGGTTCGTACAATGAGCAGTTCTTC
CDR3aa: CASKREGSYNEQFF

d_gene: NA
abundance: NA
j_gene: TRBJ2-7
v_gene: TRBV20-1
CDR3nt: TGCAGTGCTAGAGATCTCAGGGCGGGGGCCTCCGAGCAGTACTTC
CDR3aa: CSARDLRAGASEQYF

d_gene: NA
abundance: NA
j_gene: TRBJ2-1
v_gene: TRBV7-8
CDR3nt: TGTGCCAGCAGAGGTTACTCGATATACAATGAGCAGTTCTTC
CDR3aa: CASRGYSIYNEQFF

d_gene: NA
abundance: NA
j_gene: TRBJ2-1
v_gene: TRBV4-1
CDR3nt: TGTGCCAGCAGCCAGCGGTCCCAATGGAGTGAGCAGTTCTTC
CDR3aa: CASSQRSQWSEQFF

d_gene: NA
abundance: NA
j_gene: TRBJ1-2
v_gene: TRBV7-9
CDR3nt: TGTGCCAGCAGCTTAGAAGAGTTAGGCTATGGCTACACCTTC
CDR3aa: CASSLEELGYGYTF

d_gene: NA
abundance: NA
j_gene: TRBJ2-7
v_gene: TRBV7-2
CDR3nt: TGTGCCAGCAGCTTATTCTTCCCCTACGAGCAGTACTTC
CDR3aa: CASSLFFPYEQYF

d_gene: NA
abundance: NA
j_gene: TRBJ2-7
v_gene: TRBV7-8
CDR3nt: TGTGCCAGCAGCCCACGCAGTAAGGGCGAGCAGTACTTC
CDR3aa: CASSPRSKGEQYF

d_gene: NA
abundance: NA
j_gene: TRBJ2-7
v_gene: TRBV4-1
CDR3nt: TGCGCCAGCAGCCAAGGGACGTCTGGACAGTTCTTCCAGCAGTACTTC
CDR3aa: CASSQGTSGQFFQQYF

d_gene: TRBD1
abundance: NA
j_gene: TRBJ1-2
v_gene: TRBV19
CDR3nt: TGTGCCAGTACCTATCGAATTTACGGGACAGGGGTGTATGGCTACACCTTC
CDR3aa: CASTYRIYGTGVYGYTF

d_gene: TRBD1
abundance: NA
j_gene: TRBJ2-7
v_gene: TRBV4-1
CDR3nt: TGCGCCAGCAGCTTCGCGCGCGGGGACAGGGGTGCCGAGCAGTACTTC
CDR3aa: CASSFARGDRGAEQYF

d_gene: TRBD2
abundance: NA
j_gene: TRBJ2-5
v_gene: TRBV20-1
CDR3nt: TGCAGTGCTAGATCGGGGACTAGCGGGGAAGAGACCCAGTACTTC
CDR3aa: CSARSGTSGEETQYF

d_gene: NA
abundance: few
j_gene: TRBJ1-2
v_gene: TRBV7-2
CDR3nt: TGTGCCAGCAGCTTAGCAGGGACACCTAACTATGGCTACACCTTC
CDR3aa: CASSLAGTPNYGYTF

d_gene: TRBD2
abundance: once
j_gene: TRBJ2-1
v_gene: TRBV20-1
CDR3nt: TGCAGTGCTAGGCGAGCGGGAGGAGGGAATGAGCAGTTCTTC
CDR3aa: CSARRAGGGNEQFF

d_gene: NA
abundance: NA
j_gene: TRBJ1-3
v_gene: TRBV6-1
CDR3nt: TGTGCCAGCCGGGGCCCAGCTCAAGGAAACACCATATATTTT
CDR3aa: CASRGPAQGNTIYF

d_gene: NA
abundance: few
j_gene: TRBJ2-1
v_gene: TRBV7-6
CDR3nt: TGTGCCAGCAGCTTAGCGGGGGGTAACAATGAGCAGTTCTTC
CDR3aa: CASSLAGGNNEQFF

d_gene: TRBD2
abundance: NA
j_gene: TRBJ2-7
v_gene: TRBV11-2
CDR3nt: TGTGCCAGCAGCTTAGGGGTGCTAGCGGGAGCCCGCATAGCGTGGCGGTACGAGCAGTACTTC
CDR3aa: CASSLGVLAGARIAWRYEQYF

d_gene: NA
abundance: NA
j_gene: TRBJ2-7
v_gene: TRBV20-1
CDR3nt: TGCAGTGCAGGGGGGGCGTCCTCCTACGAGCAGTACTTC
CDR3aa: CSAGGASSYEQYF

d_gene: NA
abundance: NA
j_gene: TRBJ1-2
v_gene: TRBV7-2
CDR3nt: TGTGCCAGCAGCCCGACGGACAGTCCTTCCTTC
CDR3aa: CASSPTDSPSF

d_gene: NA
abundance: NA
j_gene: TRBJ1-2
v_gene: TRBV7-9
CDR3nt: TGTGCCAGCACCTTAAACCAAATTAAGGGCTACACCTTC
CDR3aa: CASTLNQIKGYTF

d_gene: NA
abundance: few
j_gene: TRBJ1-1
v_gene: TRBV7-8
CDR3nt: TGTGCCAGCAGCGGCGGGATCTGGATCCGGAACACTGAAGCTTTCTTT
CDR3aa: CASSGGIWIRNTEAFF

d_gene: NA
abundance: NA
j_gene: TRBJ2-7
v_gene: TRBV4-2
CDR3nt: TGTGCCAGCAGCCAAGGGATTGGTCGCTACGAGCAGTACTTC
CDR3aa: CASSQGIGRYEQYF

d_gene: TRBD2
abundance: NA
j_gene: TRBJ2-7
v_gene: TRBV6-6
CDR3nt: TGTGCCAGCAGTACACTAGCGGGGGGCCACTACGAGCAGTACTTC
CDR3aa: CASSTLAGGHYEQYF

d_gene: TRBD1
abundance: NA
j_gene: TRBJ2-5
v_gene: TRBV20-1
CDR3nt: TGCAGTGCTAGAGACTTGGGACAGCAAGAGACCCAGTACTTC
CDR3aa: CSARDLGQQETQYF

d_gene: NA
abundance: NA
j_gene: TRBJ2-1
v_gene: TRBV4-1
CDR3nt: TGCGCCAGCAGCCAAGGGGTTCGTGAGCAGTTCTTC
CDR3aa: CASSQGVREQFF

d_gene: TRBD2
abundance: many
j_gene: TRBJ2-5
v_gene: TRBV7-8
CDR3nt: TGTGCCAGCAGCTTAGGAACCTGGGGACTAGCGGGAGAAGACCAAGAGACCCAGTACTTC
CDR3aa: CASSLGTWGLAGEDQETQYF

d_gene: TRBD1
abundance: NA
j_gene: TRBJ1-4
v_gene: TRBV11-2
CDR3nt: TGTGCCAGCAGCTTGACTGACAGGGATCATGAAAAACTGTTTTTT
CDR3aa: CASSLTDRDHEKLFF

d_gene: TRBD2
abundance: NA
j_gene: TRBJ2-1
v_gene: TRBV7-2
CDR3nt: TGTGCCAGCAGCTTACCGCGGGGGGGCTCCTACAATGAGCAGTTCTTC
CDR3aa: CASSLPRGGSYNEQFF